The 5 T cell receptor beta chains given below trace back to one sample, sequenced in a study of T cell responses to AZD1222 COVID-19 vaccine. Method: immunoSEQ multiplex PCR; TCRdb's copy keeps in-frame clones and lacks some. This sample has 100,000 or so clones, with about 90% found just once. Source: peripheral blood, taken 28 days after the second AZD1222 dose. These receptors were taken from an adult who received the AZD1222 COVID-19 vaccine.

The rearrangement links TRBV6-2 or TRBV6-3 to TRBJ2-1; TRBD1 might be the D (5 bases). The V end lost 6 bases, the J end lost 6 bases, and 15 bases lay between the germline ends. The CDR3 consists of 14 residues. The germline CDR1 and CDR2 sequences are MNHEY and SVGEGT. For the CDR3, the DNA is TGTGCCAGCAGCCCTCAGCTTACAGGCAATGAGCAGTTCTTC. This translates into CASSPQLTGNEQFF.

This chain connects TRBV19 to TRBJ1-3; D unresolved. Germline-derived CDR1 and CDR2 are LNHDA and SQIVND (reference sequence). This CDR3 region has 14 residues. V gave up 4 bases and J gave up 1 base, with 8 bases separating them. The CDR3: CASSTTRSGNTIYF. The CDR3 bases are TGTGCCAGTAGTACGACAAGATCTGGAAACACCATATATTTT.

The chain is built from TRBV5-1 and TRBJ1-1; TRBD1 might be the D (6 bases). This CDR3 is built from 14 residues. The germline V gene has CDR1 SGHRS and CDR2 YFSETQ. V was shortened by 4 bases and J by 5 bases, with 15 bases between the two germline ends. This CDR3 reads CASSPSTGRTEAFF. In nucleotides, the CDR3 is TGCGCCAGCAGCCCATCTACAGGGAGAACTGAAGCTTTCTTT.

This clone was recorded once. The chain uses TRBV19 and TRBJ2-5, with D tentatively TRBD1 (6 bases). The CDR3 spans 16 residues. V was pared by 3 bases and J by 2 bases, with 16 bases between. The germline CDR1 and CDR2 sequences are LNHDA and SQIVND (reference sequence). The CDR3 nucleotides read TGTGCCAGTAGTATGCAGGGGATGAGGGCACAAGAGACCCAGTACTTC. Amino acids: CASSMQGMRAQETQYF.

The CDR3 DNA sequence: TGTGCCAGCAGCTTATACAGGGGCCCAGGGAGCAATCAGCCCCAGCATTTT. Protein product: CASSLYRGPGSNQPQHF. This chain joins TRBV7-9 and TRBJ1-5; 7 bases fit TRBD1. After removal of 2 bases from V and 1 base from J, the junction contained 8 bases not matched to a gene. Germline V gene sequence: CDR1 SEHNR, CDR2 FQNEAQ (reference sequence). This CDR3 spans 17 amino acids. Full variable domain (outside the CDR3, taken from reference TRBV7-9 and TRBJ1-5): DTGVSQNPRHKITKRGQNVTFRCDPISEHNRLYWYRQTLGQGPEFLTYFQNEAQLEKSRLLSDRFSAERPKGSFSTLEIQRTEQGDSAMYLCASSLYRGPGSNQPQHFGDGTRLSIL.